This entry describes one T cell receptor beta chain. No antigen is known for it. This entry comes from a study of shared clonotypes between healthy human individuals. As for the study in general: Per-donor plates numbered three CD4 naive, three CD4 memory, two CD8 naive and one CD8 memory.

Findings of the study overall: Sharing across four donors was highest in naive CD4 (around 5%) and lowest in memory CD8 (0.4%).

Some clones are missing from TCRdb's copy, which holds only in-frame ones; the method was immunoSEQ multiplex PCR. The sample yields 2 million to 2.5 million clones, 85% to 95% seen once. The receptor comes from a man younger than 35 in good health. Some clones in this sample may be carry-over from other donors' samples. Sequencing was performed on naive CD4+ T cells from PBMCs. The subset: CD45RA+ positively selected.

The CDR3 protein is CASSQVPGADTEAFF. DNA of the CDR3: TGCGCCAGCAGCCAAGTTCCGGGGGCGGACACTGAAGCTTTCTTT. This chain joins TRBV4-1 and TRBJ1-1; D may be TRBD1 (6 bases). Looked up from germline, CDR1 is MGHRA and CDR2 is YSYEKL. The CDR3 has 15 amino acids. The ends were cut back, 1 base at V and 3 bases at J, with 12 bases in the middle.